The sequence of this T cell receptor (beta chain) was determined in a study of T cell responses to AZD1222 COVID-19 vaccine. The method was immunoSEQ multiplex PCR; TCRdb's version includes in-frame clones alone and lacks a portion of them. This table holds 86,000 or so clones, about 93% found once. V lost 2 bases and J lost 9, with 8 bases in between. Germline loops: CDR1 MNHEY, CDR2 SVGAGI. The CDR3 consists of 12 residues. The receptor was derived from an adult who received the AZD1222 COVID-19 vaccine. This chain uses TRBV6-5 with TRBJ2-1; D may be TRBD2 (6 bases). Sequences were derived from peripheral blood, sampled 28 days after the second AZD1222 dose. CDR3 amino acids: CASSYGGSEQFF. DNA of the CDR3: TGTGCCAGCAGTTACGGGGGGAGTGAGCAGTTCTTC.